A single sample is the source of the 24 T cell receptor delta chains below, sequenced in a study of delta chains in infants with herpesvirus infections. TCR cDNA was made from PBMC RNA with gamma- and delta-chain-specific primers. TCRdb reanalyzed the RT-PCR reads using CATT. This table has roughly 1,400 delta-chain clones, just under 35% appearing once. The material was peripheral blood, obtained at time point 1 of longitudinal follow-up. Source of these receptors: a human donor who was a Ugandan infant, either HIV-exposed or HIV-unexposed (not recorded which).

By share, this clone ranks as large (0.1 to 1%). This sequence joins TRDV2 and TRDJ1; 12 bases fit TRDD3. Per germline, CDR1 GEAIGNYY and CDR2 EKD. CDR3 length equals 13 residues. V gave up 4 bases and J gave up 11 bases; unmatched junction bases: 7. The CDR3 region has the DNA TGTGCCTGTGAGCCCCTGGGGGATACGCGGCTCATCTTT. Its protein product is CACEPLGDTRLIF.

This clone has a handful of counts. CDR3: CALGEPSSYGPWGCYTDKLIF. CDR3 DNA sequence: TGTGCTCTTGGGGAACCTTCTTCCTACGGGCCATGGGGGTGTTACACCGATAAACTCATCTTT. The chain joins TRDV1 to TRDJ1; 8 nucleotides line up with TRDD2. The CDR3 runs 21 residues. Germline CDR1 is TSWWSYY and CDR2 is QGS. Losses at the gene ends were 1 base for V and 0 bases for J; bases not matched to a gene: 19.

This clone was found a few times. The genes are TRAV29/DV5 and TRDJ2; 10 positions match TRDD3. Germline trimming cut 0 bases from V and 1 base from J; bases unmatched to any gene: 9. The CDR3 contains 18 residues. Per germline, CDR1 NSMFDY and CDR2 ISSIKDK. The CDR3 sequence: CAASVPYWGMFLTAQLFF. For the CDR3, the DNA is TGTGCAGCAAGCGTTCCGTACTGGGGGATGTTTTTGACAGCACAACTCTTCTTT. Based on the CDR3 plus reference TRAV29/DV5 and TRDJ2, the full variable domain is DQQVKQNSPSLSVQEGRISILNCDYTNSMFDYFLWYKKYPAEGPTFLISISSIKDKNEDGRFTVFLNKSAKHLSLHIVPSQPGDSAVYFCAASVPYWGMFLTAQLFFGKGTQLIVEP.

CDR3 nucleotide sequence: TGTGCCTGTGACACGGGGTACTGGGGGACCGATAAACTCATCTTT. Translated: CACDTGYWGTDKLIF. V and J are TRDV2 and TRDJ1, with 8 bases that match TRDD3. CDR1 and CDR2 from the germline V gene are GEAIGNYY and EKD. This CDR3 is built from 15 residues. Unmatched junction bases numbered 5, after V lost 1 base and J lost 2 bases.

V gene TRDV1 combines with J gene TRDJ1; TRDD3 matches 11 bases. V lost 0 bases and J lost 2; bases outside the gene matches: 26. CDR1 is TSWWSYY and CDR2 is QGS in the germline V gene. This CDR3 comprises 24 residues. CDR3 DNA: TGTGCTCTTGGGGAACTACCCACCTTCCTACGAAATGTACTGGGGGATAGTTGGACCGATAAACTCATCTTT. It translates to CALGELPTFLRNVLGDSWTDKLIF.

The CDR3: CALGELLGWLGVTYTDKLIF. The CDR3 DNA reads TGTGCTCTTGGGGAACTCCTAGGTTGGCTGGGAGTAACGTACACCGATAAACTCATCTTT. The V call is TRDV1, the J call TRDJ1, with D possibly TRDD3 on 5 matching bases. The CDR3 loop spans 20 amino acids. CDR1 TSWWSYY and CDR2 QGS come from the germline V gene. Trimming pared 0 bases from V and 0 bases from J, leaving 23 bases between.

V gene TRDV2 combines with J gene TRDJ1; D is possibly TRDD3 (6 bases). The CDR3 length is 18 residues. V shed 0 bases and J shed 0 bases, with 19 bases lying between them. Looked up from germline, CDR1 is GEAIGNYY and CDR2 is EKD. The chain's CDR3 is CACDTAKIGGSYTDKLIF. In DNA form, the CDR3 reads TGTGCCTGTGACACCGCTAAAATTGGGGGTTCGTACACCGATAAACTCATCTTT.

Regarding this clone: This sample also contains other DNA sequences that code for the same CDR3. The J gene is TRDJ1, the V gene TRDV3, with 9 bases that match TRDD2. Germline lookup yields CDR1 TVYSNPD and CDR2 GDNSRS (reference sequence). This CDR3 region has 20 residues. After removal of 3 bases from V and 0 bases from J, the junction contained 23 bases not matched to a gene. CDR3 bases: TGTGCCTTCCGCCTTCCTACTCTAGGGGGGATTAATCGGGACACCGATAAACTCATCTTT. As protein: CAFRLPTLGGINRDTDKLIF.

The V gene is TRDV2, the J gene TRDJ2; TRDD3 aligns across 7 bases. CDR3 length: 20 residues. CDR1 and CDR2 (germline): GEAIGNYY, EKD. After removal of 3 bases from V and 0 bases from J, the junction contained 18 bases not matched to a gene. The CDR3, as DNA: TGTGCCTGTGACCCTCTGGGGGTCCCACCCCACATTTCTTTGACAGCACAACTCTTCTTT. This sequence encodes CACDPLGVPPHISLTAQLFF.

With regard to this clone: This specimen includes other DNA sequences encoding the same CDR3. J is TRDJ1 and V is TRDV1; 7 positions match TRDD3. V dropped 1 base and J dropped 3; count of bases not matched to a gene: 14. This CDR3 spans 18 amino acids. Germline CDR1 and CDR2: TSWWSYY and QGS. CDR3: CALGEPFLSRDTSDKLIF. CDR3 coding DNA: TGTGCTCTTGGGGAACCTTTTTTATCTAGGGATACATCCGATAAACTCATCTTT.

This clone was counted a single time. A much larger clone lies one base from this, so it may be a read error. The V call is TRDV1, the J call TRDJ1, with D uncertain. V lost 5 bases to trimming and J lost 0 bases, with 13 bases between them. Germline V gene data show CDR1 as TSWWSYY and CDR2 as QGS. The CDR3 extends over 15 amino acids. The CDR3 nucleotides read TGTGCTCTTGGGAAAGGGAGATCCTACACCGATAAACTCATCTTT. This codes for CALGKGRSYTDKLIF.

Within the sample, this clone is large. The CDR3: CAYRRPLKLGGHSYTDKLIF. Written as DNA, the CDR3 is TGTGCTTATAGGAGACCCCTAAAACTTGGGGGCCACTCCTACACCGATAAACTCATCTTT. The chain links TRAV38-2/DV8 to TRDJ1; D is perhaps TRDD3 (6 bases). Germline V gives CDR1 TSESDYY, CDR2 QEAYKQQN. CDR3 length: 20 residues. V was trimmed by 2 bases and J by 0 bases, leaving 26 bases between them.

There are a few counts of this clone. The identical CDR3 is also encoded by other nucleotide sequences in the sample. The V gene is TRDV1, the J gene TRDJ1, with TRDD3 matching 12 bases. This CDR3 has 21 residues. J gave up 2 bases and V 1 base, and 17 bases lay outside the gene matches. Germline V gene lookup returns CDR1 TSWWSYY and CDR2 QGS. The CDR3 DNA is TGTGCTCTTGGGGAACCTCCCTTCCTACGTCTGGGGGATACGAAAACCGATAAACTCATCTTT. It is translated as CALGEPPFLRLGDTKTDKLIF.

The genes are TRDV3 and TRDJ2; the match to TRDD3 covers 8 bases. Germline V gene data show CDR1 as TVYSNPD and CDR2 as GDNSRS (reference sequence). Trimming at V came to 4 bases and at J to 8 bases, leaving 24 bases not matched to a gene. The CDR3 consists of 18 residues. CDR3 amino acids: CACVPSPVLGGLSAQLFF. DNA of the CDR3: TGTGCCTGCGTGCCTTCTCCCGTACTGGGGGGGTTGAGTGCACAACTCTTCTTT.

This clone rates as large. This rearrangement joins TRDV1 to TRDJ1; 7 bases fit TRDD2. CDR3 length: 17 amino acids. Germline V gives CDR1 TSWWSYY, CDR2 QGS. J was trimmed by 3 bases and V by 1 base; bases with no gene match: 11. The CDR3 nucleotides are TGTGCTCTTGGGGAACGCCTTCCTCCCAAAGGGGCCGATAAACTCATCTTT. This translates into CALGERLPPKGADKLIF.

V usage is TRDV1 and J usage is TRDJ1; perhaps D is TRDD2 or TRDD3 (9 bases each). This CDR3 is 21 amino acids long. Germline CDR1 TSWWSYY, CDR2 QGS. V lost 0 bases and J lost 8, with 34 bases in between. The CDR3 DNA is TGTGCTCTTGGGGAACTAGTCCCCGTAGGCCTTCCTACTGTACTGGGGGAGAAACTCATCTTT. The encoded protein is CALGELVPVGLPTVLGEKLIF.

The CDR3 region has the DNA TGTGCTCTTGGGGAACTCCTTCCTGGAATGGGGATTTTGACAGCACAACTCTTCTTT. This gives the protein CALGELLPGMGILTAQLFF. The chain couples TRDV1 to TRDJ2, with D possibly matching TRDD2 (7 bases). V was trimmed by 0 bases and J by 1 base, leaving 18 bases between them. Germline assignment: CDR1 TSWWSYY and CDR2 QGS. The CDR3 runs to 19 residues.

The rearrangement joins TRAV29/DV5 to TRDJ1, with D possibly being TRDD2 or TRDD3 (8 bases each). V was shortened by 0 bases and J by 0 bases, with 24 bases between the two germline ends. This CDR3 contains 19 residues. The germline gives CDR1 NSMFDY, CDR2 ISSIKDK. DNA for the CDR3: TGTGCAGCAAGCGCGTCTACTTCCTACTCACTGGGGGACACCGATAAACTCATCTTT. Amino acids: CAASASTSYSLGDTDKLIF.

The rearrangement joins TRDV1 to TRDJ1; 9 bases map to TRDD3. V trimming: 1 base; J trimming: 2 bases; junction bases outside the gene matches: 5. Germline V CDR1 and CDR2: TSWWSYY, QGS. This CDR3 is 16 amino acids long. The CDR3 DNA reads as TGTGCTCTTGGGGAACGGGGGGATACAGTTACCGATAAACTCATCTTT. It encodes CALGERGDTVTDKLIF.

Worth noting for this clone: At one end the junction does not follow the germline gene, possibly because of a read error. This chain uses TRDV2 with TRDJ2; 13 positions agree with TRDD3. This CDR3 has 19 residues. From germline, CDR1 is GEAIGNYY and CDR2 EKD. The CDR3 here is CACDKVLGDTRTFTAQLFF. The CDR3 DNA reads TGTGCCTGTGACAAAGTACTGGGGGATACGCGCACTTTTACAGCACAACTCTTCTTT.

This clone has a handful of counts. The chain couples TRDV1 to TRDJ1; 9 bases agree with TRDD3. V shed 5 bases, J shed 6 bases, and the junction held 16 bases outside the gene matches. CDR3 size: 17 residues. The germline CDR1 and CDR2 sequences are TSWWSYY and QGS. CDR3 sequence: CALGTLLLLPGGYKLIF. DNA of the CDR3: TGTGCTCTTGGGACCCTCCTCCTCCTGCCTGGGGGATATAAACTCATCTTT.

The chain couples TRDV1 to TRDJ1; 10 bases align to TRDD3. The CDR3 has 15 residues. V gave up 2 bases and J gave up 6 bases; unmatched junction bases: 6. Looked up from germline, CDR1 is TSWWSYY and CDR2 is QGS. The CDR3 protein is CALGEVILGDYKLIF. CDR3 bases: TGTGCTCTTGGGGAAGTAATACTGGGGGATTATAAACTCATCTTT.

The chain couples TRAV29/DV5 to TRDJ1; either TRDD2 or TRDD3 may supply D (8 bases each). The CDR3 has 20 residues. Germline CDR1 reads NSMFDY; CDR2 reads ISSIKDK. V was pared by 0 bases and J by 3 bases, with 30 bases between. In DNA form, the CDR3 reads TGTGCAGCAAGCGCGCTTACTTCCTACAATGGGGGATTAGACGCCGATAAACTCATCTTT. Protein: CAASALTSYNGGLDADKLIF.

This clone is deemed large. The CDR3 here is CAYRSLVPYWGTDTDKLIF. CDR3 nucleotide sequence: TGTGCTTATAGGAGTCTTGTTCCCTACTGGGGGACTGACACCGATAAACTCATCTTT. V is TRAV38-2/DV8 and J is TRDJ1; 9 positions agree with TRDD3. This CDR3 comprises 19 residues. Germline V gene lookup returns CDR1 TSESDYY and CDR2 QEAYKQQN. The trim removed 2 bases at V and 0 bases at J, leaving 14 bases unmatched.